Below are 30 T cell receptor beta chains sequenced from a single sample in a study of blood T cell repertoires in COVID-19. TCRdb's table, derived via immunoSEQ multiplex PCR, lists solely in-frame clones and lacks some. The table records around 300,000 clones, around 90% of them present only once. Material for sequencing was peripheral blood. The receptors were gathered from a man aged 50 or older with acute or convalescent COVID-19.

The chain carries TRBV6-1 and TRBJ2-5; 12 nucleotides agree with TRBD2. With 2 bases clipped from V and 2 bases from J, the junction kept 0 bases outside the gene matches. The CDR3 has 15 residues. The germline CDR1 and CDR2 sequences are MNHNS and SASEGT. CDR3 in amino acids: CASSELAGGQETQYF. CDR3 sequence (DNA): TGTGCCAGCAGTGAACTAGCGGGGGGGCAAGAGACCCAGTACTTC.

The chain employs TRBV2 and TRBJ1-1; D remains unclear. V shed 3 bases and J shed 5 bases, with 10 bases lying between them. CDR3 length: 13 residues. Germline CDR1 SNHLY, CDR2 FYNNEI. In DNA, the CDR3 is TGTGCCAGCAGTGAGGGAGGGAGGACTGAAGCTTTCTTT. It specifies CASSEGGRTEAFF.

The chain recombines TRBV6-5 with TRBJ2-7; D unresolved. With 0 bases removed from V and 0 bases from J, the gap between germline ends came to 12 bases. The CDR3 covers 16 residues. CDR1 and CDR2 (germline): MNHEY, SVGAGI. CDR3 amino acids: CASSYSLPESSYEQYF. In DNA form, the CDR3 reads TGTGCCAGCAGTTACTCGTTACCGGAGAGCTCCTACGAGCAGTACTTC.

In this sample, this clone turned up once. CDR3 DNA sequence: TGTGCCAGCTCAACAACAGGGGGCGGATGGGACACTGAAGCTTTCTTT. Translation: CASSTTGGGWDTEAFF. J is TRBJ1-1 and V is TRBV18, with TRBD1 matching 9 bases. The V gene end was trimmed by 5 bases and the J gene end by 3 bases; junction bases not matched to a gene: 10. CDR1 is KGHSH, CDR2 LQKENI, per germline. CDR3 size: 16 residues.

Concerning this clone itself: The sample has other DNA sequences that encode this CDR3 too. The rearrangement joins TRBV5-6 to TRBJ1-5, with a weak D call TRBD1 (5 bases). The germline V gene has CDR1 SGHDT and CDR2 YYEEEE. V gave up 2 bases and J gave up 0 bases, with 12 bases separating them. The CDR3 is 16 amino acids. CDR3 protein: CASSLGRGRSNQPQHF. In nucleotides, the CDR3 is TGTGCCAGCAGCTTAGGGAGGGGACGTAGCAATCAGCCCCAGCATTTT.

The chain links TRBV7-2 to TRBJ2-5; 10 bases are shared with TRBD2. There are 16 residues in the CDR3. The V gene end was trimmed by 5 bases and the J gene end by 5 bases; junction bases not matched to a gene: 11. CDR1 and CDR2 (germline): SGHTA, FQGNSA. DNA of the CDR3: TGTGCCAGCAGCCCCCGACCGGGACTAGCGAGGGAGACCCAGTACTTC. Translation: CASSPRPGLARETQYF. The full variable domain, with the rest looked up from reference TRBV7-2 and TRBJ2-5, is GAGVSQSPSNKVTEKGKDVELRCDPISGHTALYWYRQSLGQGLEFLIYFQGNSAPDKSGLPSDRFSAERTGGSVSTLTIQRTQQEDSAVYLCASSPRPGLARETQYFGPGTRLLVL.

The CDR3 nucleotides are TGTGCCAGCAGTGGGTCAGGGGTCAATGGCTACACCTTC. This sequence encodes CASSGSGVNGYTF. The V and J genes are TRBV25-1 and TRBJ1-2, with D possibly being TRBD1 (6 bases). CDR1 MGHDK and CDR2 SYGVNS come from the germline V gene. This CDR3 is built from 13 residues. V was pared by 4 bases and J by 6 bases, with 12 bases between.

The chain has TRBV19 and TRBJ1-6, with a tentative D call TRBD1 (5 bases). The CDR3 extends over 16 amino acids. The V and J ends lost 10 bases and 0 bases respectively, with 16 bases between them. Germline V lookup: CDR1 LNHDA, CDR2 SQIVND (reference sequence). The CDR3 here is CATSGLLSSYNSPLHF. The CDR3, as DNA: TGTGCCACCTCGGGACTCCTCAGCTCCTATAATTCACCCCTCCACTTT. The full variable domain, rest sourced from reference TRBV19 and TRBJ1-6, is DGGITQSPKYLFRKEGQNVTLSCEQNLNHDAMYWYRQDPGQGLRLIYYSQIVNDFQKGDIAEGYSVSREKKESFPLTVTSAQKNPTAFYLCATSGLLSSYNSPLHFGNGTRLTVT.

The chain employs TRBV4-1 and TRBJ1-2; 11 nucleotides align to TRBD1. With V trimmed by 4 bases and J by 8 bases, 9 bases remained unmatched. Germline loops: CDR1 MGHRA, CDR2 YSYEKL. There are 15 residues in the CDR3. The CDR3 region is CASSPTRDRGRGYTF. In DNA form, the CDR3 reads TGCGCCAGCAGCCCCACCCGGGACAGGGGGAGAGGCTACACCTTC.

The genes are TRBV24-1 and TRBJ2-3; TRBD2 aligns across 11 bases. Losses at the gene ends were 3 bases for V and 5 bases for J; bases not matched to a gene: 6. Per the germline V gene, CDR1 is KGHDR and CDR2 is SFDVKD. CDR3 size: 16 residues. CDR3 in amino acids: CATSDATSGAVDTQYF. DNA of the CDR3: TGTGCCACCAGTGATGCGACTAGCGGGGCAGTAGATACGCAGTATTTT.

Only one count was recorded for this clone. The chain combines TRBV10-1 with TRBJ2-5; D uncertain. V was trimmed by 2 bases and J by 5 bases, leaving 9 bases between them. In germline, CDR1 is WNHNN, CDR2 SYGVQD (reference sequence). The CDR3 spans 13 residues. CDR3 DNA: TGCGCCAGCAGTGAGCTACCACAGGAGACCCAGTACTTC. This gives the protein CASSELPQETQYF.

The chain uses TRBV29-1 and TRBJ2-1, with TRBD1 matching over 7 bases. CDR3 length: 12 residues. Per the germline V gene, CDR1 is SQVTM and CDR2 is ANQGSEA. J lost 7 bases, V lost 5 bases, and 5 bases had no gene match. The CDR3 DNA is TGCAGCGTTCCTCCACAGGGGAATGAGCAGTTCTTC. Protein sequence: CSVPPQGNEQFF.

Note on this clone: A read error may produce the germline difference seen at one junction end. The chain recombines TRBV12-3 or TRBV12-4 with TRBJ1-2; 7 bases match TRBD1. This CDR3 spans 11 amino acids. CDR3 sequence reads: CASTSGQVQSF. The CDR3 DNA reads TGTGCCAGCACCTCAGGACAGGTTCAGTCCTTC.

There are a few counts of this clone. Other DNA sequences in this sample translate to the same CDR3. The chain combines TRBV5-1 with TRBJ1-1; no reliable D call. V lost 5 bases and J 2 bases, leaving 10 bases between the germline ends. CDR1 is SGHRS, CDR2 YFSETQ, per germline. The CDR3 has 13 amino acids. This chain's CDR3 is CASSTEPNTEAFF. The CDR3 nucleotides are TGCGCCAGCAGTACAGAACCCAACACTGAAGCTTTCTTT. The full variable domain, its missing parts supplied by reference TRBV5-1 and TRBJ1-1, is KAGVTQTPRYLIKTRGQQVTLSCSPISGHRSVSWYQQTPGQGLQFLFEYFSETQRNKGNFPGRFSGRQFSNSRSEMNVSTLELGDSALYLCASSTEPNTEAFFGQGTRLTVV.

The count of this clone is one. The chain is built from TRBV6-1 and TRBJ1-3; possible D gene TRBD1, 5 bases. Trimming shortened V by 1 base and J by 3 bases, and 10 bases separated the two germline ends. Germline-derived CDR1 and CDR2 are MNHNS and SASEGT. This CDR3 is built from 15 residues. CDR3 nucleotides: TGTGCCAGCAGTGAAGGGCGGGGGGATGGAAACACCATATATTTT. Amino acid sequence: CASSEGRGDGNTIYF.

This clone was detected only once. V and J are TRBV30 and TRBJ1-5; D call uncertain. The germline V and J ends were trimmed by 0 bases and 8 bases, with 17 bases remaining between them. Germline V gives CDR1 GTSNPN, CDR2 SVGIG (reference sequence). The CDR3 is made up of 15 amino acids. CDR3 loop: CAWSVPLAGGEPQHF. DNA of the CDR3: TGTGCCTGGAGTGTACCCCTCGCGGGCGGGGAGCCCCAGCATTTT.

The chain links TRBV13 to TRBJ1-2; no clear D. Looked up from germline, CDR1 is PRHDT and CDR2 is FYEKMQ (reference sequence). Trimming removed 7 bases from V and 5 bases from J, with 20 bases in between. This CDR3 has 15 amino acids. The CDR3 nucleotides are TGTGCCAGCACCGAAGAGGGCAGCCAAGCATATGGCTACACCTTC. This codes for CASTEEGSQAYGYTF.

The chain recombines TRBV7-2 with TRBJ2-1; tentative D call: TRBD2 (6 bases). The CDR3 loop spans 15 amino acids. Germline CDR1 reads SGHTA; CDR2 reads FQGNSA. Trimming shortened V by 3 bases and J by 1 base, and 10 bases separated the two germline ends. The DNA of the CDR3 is TGTGCCAGCAGCTTGTCGGAGGGTTCCTACAATGAGCAGTTCTTC. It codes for CASSLSEGSYNEQFF.

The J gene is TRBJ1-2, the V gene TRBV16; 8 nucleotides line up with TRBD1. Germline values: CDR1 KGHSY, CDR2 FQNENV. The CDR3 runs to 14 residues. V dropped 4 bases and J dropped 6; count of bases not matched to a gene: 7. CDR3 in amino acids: CASSPDREGNGYTF. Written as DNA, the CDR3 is TGTGCCAGCAGCCCGGACAGGGAGGGAAATGGCTACACCTTC.

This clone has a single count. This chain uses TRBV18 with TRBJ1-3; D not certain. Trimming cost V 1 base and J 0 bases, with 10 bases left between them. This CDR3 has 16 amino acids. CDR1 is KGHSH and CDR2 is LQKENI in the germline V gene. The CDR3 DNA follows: TGTGCCAGCTCACCACAGTATGGGAGCTCTGGAAACACCATATATTTT. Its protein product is CASSPQYGSSGNTIYF.

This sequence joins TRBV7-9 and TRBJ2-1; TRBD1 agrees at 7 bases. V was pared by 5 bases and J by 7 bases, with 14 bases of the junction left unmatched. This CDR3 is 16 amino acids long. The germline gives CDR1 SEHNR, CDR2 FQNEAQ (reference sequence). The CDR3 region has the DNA TGTGCCAGCAGCAACCCCGGGACAGATAAGTTGAATGAGCAGTTCTTC. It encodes CASSNPGTDKLNEQFF.

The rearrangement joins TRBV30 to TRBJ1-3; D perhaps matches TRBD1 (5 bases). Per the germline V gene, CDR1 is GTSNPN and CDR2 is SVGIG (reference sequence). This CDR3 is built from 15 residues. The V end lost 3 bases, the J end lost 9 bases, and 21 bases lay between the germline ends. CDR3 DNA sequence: TGTGCCTGGAGCCGTGGGGACCTGAAGGGAGGCACCATATATTTT. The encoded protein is CAWSRGDLKGGTIYF.

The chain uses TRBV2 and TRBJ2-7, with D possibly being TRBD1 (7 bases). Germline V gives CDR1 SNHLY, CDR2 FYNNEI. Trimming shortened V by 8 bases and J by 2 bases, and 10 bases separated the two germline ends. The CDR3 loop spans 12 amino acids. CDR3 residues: CASGGTAYEQYF. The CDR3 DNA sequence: TGTGCCAGCGGAGGGACAGCCTACGAGCAGTACTTC.

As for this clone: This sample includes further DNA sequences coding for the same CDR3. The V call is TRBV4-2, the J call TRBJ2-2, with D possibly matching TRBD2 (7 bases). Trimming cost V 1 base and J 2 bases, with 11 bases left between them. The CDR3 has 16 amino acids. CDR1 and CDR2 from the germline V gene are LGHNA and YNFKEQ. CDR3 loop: CASSQGGGGNTGELFF. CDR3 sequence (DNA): TGTGCCAGCAGCCAAGGCGGGGGCGGTAACACCGGGGAGCTGTTTTTT.

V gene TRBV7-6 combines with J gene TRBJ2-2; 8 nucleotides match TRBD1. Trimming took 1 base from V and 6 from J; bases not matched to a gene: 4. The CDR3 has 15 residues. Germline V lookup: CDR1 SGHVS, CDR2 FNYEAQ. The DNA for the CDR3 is TGTGCCAGCAGCTTAGGGGCAGGGGGCGCCGGGGAGCTGTTTTTT. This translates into CASSLGAGGAGELFF.

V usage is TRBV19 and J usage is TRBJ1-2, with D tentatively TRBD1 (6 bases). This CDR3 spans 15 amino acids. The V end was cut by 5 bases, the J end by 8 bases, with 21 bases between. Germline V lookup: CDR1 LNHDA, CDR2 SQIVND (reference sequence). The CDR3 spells CASSPGPRGAGGYTF. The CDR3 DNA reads TGTGCCAGTAGTCCCGGGCCACGGGGGGCTGGGGGCTACACCTTC.

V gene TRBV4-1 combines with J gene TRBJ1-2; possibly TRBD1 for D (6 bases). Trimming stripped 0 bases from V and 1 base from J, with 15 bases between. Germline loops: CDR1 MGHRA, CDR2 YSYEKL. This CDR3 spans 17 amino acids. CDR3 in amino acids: CASSQEGQGLFNYGYTF. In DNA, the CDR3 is TGCGCCAGCAGCCAAGAAGGCCAGGGGCTATTTAACTATGGCTACACCTTC.

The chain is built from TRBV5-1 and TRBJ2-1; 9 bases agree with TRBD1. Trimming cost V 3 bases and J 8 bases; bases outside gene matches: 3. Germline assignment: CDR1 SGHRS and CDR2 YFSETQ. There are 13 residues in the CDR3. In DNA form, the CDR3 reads TGCGCCAGCAGCTCGACAGGGGGGTATGAGCAGTTCTTC. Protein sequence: CASSSTGGYEQFF.

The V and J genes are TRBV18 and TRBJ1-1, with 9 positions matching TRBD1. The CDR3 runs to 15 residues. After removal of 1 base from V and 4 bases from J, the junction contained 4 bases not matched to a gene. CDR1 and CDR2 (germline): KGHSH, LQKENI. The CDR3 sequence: CASSPQGTGTTEAFF. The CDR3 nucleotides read TGTGCCAGCTCACCACAGGGGACAGGGACCACTGAAGCTTTCTTT.

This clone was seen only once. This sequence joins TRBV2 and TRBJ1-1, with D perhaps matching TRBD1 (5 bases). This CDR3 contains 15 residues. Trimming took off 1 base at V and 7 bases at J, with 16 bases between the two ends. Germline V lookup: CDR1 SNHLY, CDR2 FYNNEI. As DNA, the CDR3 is TGTGCCAGCAGTGAAGGCTCCGCGGGGCAGGTTGAAGCTTTCTTT. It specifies CASSEGSAGQVEAFF.